This T cell receptor beta chain appears in the sequencing data of a study of T-cell reconstitution after alpha-beta-depleted transplantation in children. Whole-study results and caveats: After one year, T-cell counts and TCRbeta diversity mostly came from new T cells.

Notes on this clonotype: No antigen is known for it.

This CDR3 contains 18 residues. Germline values: CDR1 MNHEY, CDR2 SVGAGI. The V and J ends lost 2 bases and 8 bases, in that order; junction bases with no gene match: 17. Unique molecular identifiers featured in how the TCRbeta library was prepared. MiXCR was run by TCRdb on the PCR reads, yielding one entry per CDR3 protein. Of some 600,000 distinct CDR3 sequences in the sample, 10% to 15% were seen once. The sequencing here drew on PBMCs, mostly from graft donor cells, taken 360 days after TCRalphabeta/CD19-depleted stem cell transplant. The J gene is TRBJ1-4, the V gene TRBV6-5, with 7 bases matching TRBD1. This receptor was identified in a male patient younger than 18 who had a stem cell transplant for acute myeloid leukemia, so the T cells may come from the graft donor. CDR3 coding DNA: TGTGCCAGCAGTTACCCAACCGGGACAGCCAGAAAATTCGAAAAACTGTTTTTT. Its translation: CASSYPTGTARKFEKLFF.